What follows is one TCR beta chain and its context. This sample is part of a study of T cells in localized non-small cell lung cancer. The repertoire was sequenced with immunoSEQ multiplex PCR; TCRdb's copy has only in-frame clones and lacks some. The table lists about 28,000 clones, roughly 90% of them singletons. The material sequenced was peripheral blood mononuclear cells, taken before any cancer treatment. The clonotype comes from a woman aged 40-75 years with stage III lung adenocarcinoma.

CDR3 amino acids: CASSLGTSGSWKTQYF. Written as DNA, the CDR3 is TGTGCCAGCAGCCTGGGGACTAGCGGGAGTTGGAAGACCCAGTACTTC. The V call is TRBV5-4, the J call TRBJ2-5; TRBD2 matches 14 bases. The CDR3 runs 16 residues. Per germline, CDR1 SGHNT and CDR2 YYREEE (reference sequence). Germline trimming cut 4 bases from V and 6 bases from J; bases unmatched to any gene: 8.